Listed here are 23 T cell receptor beta chains from one sample, sequenced in a study of blood T cells in healthy people across ages. PCR was performed a second time for about 6 to 12 cycles using a sample-barcoded 5' primer and a J-beta primer mix. Via MiXCR, TCRdb re-called the 5' RACE reads, giving one row per CDR3 protein. The sample contains about 1.1 million distinct CDR3 sequences, roughly two fifths of which appear only once. The sample taken for sequencing was blood. These receptor sequences come from a man in his late teens or twenties in good health.

J is TRBJ1-1 and V is TRBV12-3 or TRBV12-4, with D possibly TRBD1 on 6 matching bases. CDR3 size: 13 residues. The V end lost 5 bases, the J end lost 6 bases, and 13 bases lay between the germline ends. The CDR3 DNA reads as TGTGCCAGCAGTACAGGGCGTAAGGCTGAAGCTTTCTTT. Translated: CASSTGRKAEAFF.

The rearrangement links TRBV20-1 to TRBJ1-2; weak D call: TRBD1 (6 bases). This CDR3 spans 14 amino acids. V lost 0 bases and J 4 bases, leaving 12 bases between the germline ends. Germline values: CDR1 DFQATT, CDR2 SNEGSKA (reference sequence). Here the CDR3 reads CSARDPTGLYGYTF. The DNA of the CDR3 is TGCAGTGCTAGAGATCCCACAGGGCTCTATGGCTACACCTTC.

The rearrangement uses TRBV20-1 and TRBJ1-5; TRBD1 aligns across 8 bases. The germline gives CDR1 DFQATT, CDR2 SNEGSKA (reference sequence). CDR3 length: 14 amino acids. V gave up 4 bases and J gave up 7 bases; unmatched junction bases: 9. Here the CDR3 DNA reads TGCAGTGCTAACAGGGGGGCTAGGGAACAGCCCCAGCATTTT. Its translation is CSANRGAREQPQHF.

The table lists this clonotype with a few counts. The V gene is TRBV15, the J gene TRBJ1-5, with D unresolved. The CDR3 runs to 15 residues. Deletions cut 3 bases from V and 0 bases from J, with 9 bases between. CDR1 LNHNV and CDR2 YYDKDF come from the germline V gene (reference sequence). The CDR3 DNA reads TGTGCCACCAGCAGGGCCATCGGTAGCAATCAGCCCCAGCATTTT. Protein sequence: CATSRAIGSNQPQHF.

This clonotype has more than one count but fewer than ten. V gene TRBV29-1 combines with J gene TRBJ1-2; D not certain. The V gene's germline CDR1 is SQVTM and CDR2 ANQGSEA. The CDR3 sequence is 10 residues long. The ends were cut back, 5 bases at V and 4 bases at J, with 5 bases in the middle. The CDR3 nucleotides read TGCAGCGTTCTCGCCTATGGCTACACCTTC. Protein sequence: CSVLAYGYTF.

This clonotype was counted at least ten times. V is TRBV29-1 and J is TRBJ2-1; D gene unclear. Germline CDR1 SQVTM, CDR2 ANQGSEA. The CDR3 runs to 14 residues. V was shortened by 3 bases and J by 9 bases, with 18 bases between the two germline ends. CDR3 amino acids: CSVEVGGGLSEQFF. CDR3 bases: TGCAGCGTTGAGGTGGGCGGTGGGTTAAGTGAGCAGTTCTTC.

The V gene is TRBV4-3, the J gene TRBJ1-6; D perhaps matches TRBD1 (5 bases). Trimming took 4 bases from V and 8 from J, leaving 12 bases between them. Germline CDR1 reads LGHNA; CDR2 reads YSLEER. The CDR3 runs 14 residues. For the CDR3, the DNA is TGCGCCAGCAGCCGAGCGGACATCGATTCACCCCTCCACTTT. This gives the protein CASSRADIDSPLHF.

This clonotype appeared a few times. The CDR3 spells CASSQDLRDRSLNTEAFF. The CDR3 coding sequence is TGTGCCAGCAGCCAAGATCTACGGGACAGAAGCTTGAACACTGAAGCTTTCTTT. This chain connects TRBV4-2 to TRBJ1-1; 7 nucleotides align to TRBD1. CDR1 LGHNA and CDR2 YNFKEQ come from the germline V gene. Trimming at V came to 0 bases and at J to 0 bases, leaving 10 bases not matched to a gene. The CDR3 length is 18 residues.

This clonotype was recorded a few times. The V call is TRBV10-3, the J call TRBJ1-4, with D possibly TRBD1 on 5 matching bases. CDR1 is ENHRY and CDR2 is SYGVKD in the germline V gene. CDR3 length: 14 amino acids. Trimming took off 4 bases at V and 6 bases at J, with 12 bases between the two ends. The CDR3 DNA reads TGTGCCATCAGTGCGGCGGGGGTTGATGAAAAACTGTTTTTT. Amino acid sequence: CAISAAGVDEKLFF.

V usage is TRBV6-6 and J usage is TRBJ2-7; TRBD2 matches 11 bases. Germline assignment: CDR1 MNHNY and CDR2 SVGAGI (reference sequence). V lost 7 bases and J lost 0; bases outside the gene matches: 5. The CDR3 has 15 amino acids. The CDR3: CASTVAGGLSYEQYF. The CDR3 region has the DNA TGTGCCAGCACCGTAGCGGGGGGGCTCTCCTACGAGCAGTACTTC.

V usage is TRBV20-1 and J usage is TRBJ2-7, with TRBD2 matching 11 bases. The germline gives CDR1 DFQATT, CDR2 SNEGSKA (reference sequence). This CDR3 has 14 residues. Losses at the gene ends were 3 bases for V and 3 bases for J; bases not matched to a gene: 4. CDR3 coding DNA: TGCAGTGCTAGGGGACTAGCGGATATCTACGAGCAGTACTTC. This sequence encodes CSARGLADIYEQYF.

The chain couples TRBV2 to TRBJ2-4, with TRBD2 identical over 13 bases. The J call is uncertain, as TRBJ2-7 better fits the DNA end. This CDR3 is built from 15 residues. Germline assignment: CDR1 SNHLY and CDR2 FYNNEI. CDR3 region: CASRTSGGNPYEQYF. The CDR3, as DNA: TGTGCCAGCAGGACTAGCGGGGGGAACCCCTACGAGCAGTACTTC.

The chain links TRBV20-1 to TRBJ1-2, with TRBD1 identical over 8 bases. This CDR3 is built from 14 residues. J gave up 4 bases and V 5 bases, and 9 bases lay outside the gene matches. The germline V gene encodes CDR1 DFQATT and CDR2 SNEGSKA (reference sequence). In DNA, the CDR3 is TGCAGTGCTCAGGACAGGGCGGGAAGCTATGGCTACACCTTC. Protein product: CSAQDRAGSYGYTF.

A few counts support this clonotype. The chain uses TRBV9 and TRBJ1-1; possibly TRBD1 for D (6 bases). V lost 4 bases, J lost 5 bases, and 21 bases lay in between. Germline lookup yields CDR1 SGDLS and CDR2 YYNGEE. The CDR3 spans 16 residues. The DNA for the CDR3 is TGTGCCAGCAGCCTCCGACAGGACCCCGGTAGAACTGAAGCTTTCTTT. Translated, it gives CASSLRQDPGRTEAFF.

This clonotype has just a few counts. A much more abundant neighbour one base away suggests this may be a read error. The rearrangement joins TRBV10-3 to TRBJ2-7; D unresolved. CDR3 length: 11 residues. V was clipped by 4 bases and J by 7 bases, with 8 bases between them. Germline V gene lookup returns CDR1 ENHRY and CDR2 SYGVKD. The DNA for the CDR3 is TGTGCCATCAGTGTCGGTAATGAGCAGTACTTC. Its protein is CAISVGNEQYF.

Regarding this clonotype: Given a much more abundant clone one base away, this may be a read error. V and J are TRBV6-5 and TRBJ2-1, with D uncertain. The J call may be incorrect, as the DNA end agrees better with TRBJ2-7. The germline V gene has CDR1 MNHEY and CDR2 SVGAGI. The CDR3 covers 15 residues. The CDR3 nucleotides read TGTGCCAGCAGCCCATCACGGAGCTCCTACAATGAGCAGTACTTC. Translating it yields CASSPSRSSYNEQYF.

The chain employs TRBV30 and TRBJ2-7; the match to TRBD2 covers 8 bases. CDR3 size: 16 residues. The V segment lost 4 bases and the J segment 7 bases; nucleotides outside the gene matches: 18. Germline loops: CDR1 GTSNPN, CDR2 SVGIG (reference sequence). The CDR3 DNA reads as TGTGCCTGGACACTGCGGGGGGTGATTTCCTACAATGAGCAGTACTTC. Translation: CAWTLRGVISYNEQYF.

This clonotype was detected many times. This chain uses TRBV7-2 with TRBJ2-3; D might be TRBD1 (5 bases). Germline loops: CDR1 SGHTA, CDR2 FQGNSA. This CDR3 is 15 amino acids long. V was trimmed by 5 bases and J by 1 base, leaving 13 bases between them. The CDR3 DNA reads TGTGCCAGCAGCCAAGTAGGGGCCCGCACAGATACGCAGTATTTT. This encodes CASSQVGARTDTQYF. The complete variable domain, with remaining parts taken from reference TRBV7-2 and TRBJ2-3, reads GAGVSQSPSNKVTEKGKDVELRCDPISGHTALYWYRQSLGQGLEFLIYFQGNSAPDKSGLPSDRFSAERTGGSVSTLTIQRTQQEDSAVYLCASSQVGARTDTQYFGPGTRLTVL.

This clonotype came up a few times. V is TRBV3-1 and J is TRBJ2-1, with TRBD1 identical over 8 bases. The CDR3 is 15 residues long. Germline values: CDR1 LGHDT, CDR2 YNNKEL (reference sequence). Trimming at V came to 1 base and at J to 6 bases, leaving 5 bases not matched to a gene. The CDR3 reads CASSQVRDRFNEQFF. For the CDR3, the DNA is TGTGCCAGCAGCCAAGTACGGGACAGGTTCAATGAGCAGTTCTTC.

In this sample, this clonotype turned up once. DNA of the CDR3: TGCAGTGCTAGAGATGAGGGACAGGGAGTAAGGGGCTACACCTTC. Encoded protein: CSARDEGQGVRGYTF. This chain joins TRBV20-1 and TRBJ1-2, with 9 bases matching TRBD1. V was clipped by 0 bases and J by 8 bases; unmatched bases: 10. The germline CDR1 and CDR2 sequences are DFQATT and SNEGSKA (reference sequence). This CDR3 is 15 amino acids long.

This chain joins TRBV2 and TRBJ1-4; D is unresolved. V dropped 3 bases and J dropped 2 bases, with 22 bases sitting between them. Germline loops: CDR1 SNHLY, CDR2 FYNNEI. The CDR3 is 19 residues long. The chain's CDR3 is CASSDRGSLAKTTNEKLFF. CDR3 nucleotide sequence: TGTGCCAGCAGTGATCGTGGGAGCCTAGCTAAAACTACTAATGAAAAACTGTTTTTT.

V and J are TRBV9 and TRBJ2-1; 9 bases agree with TRBD2. Trimming took 0 bases from V and 4 from J; bases not matched to a gene: 14. The CDR3 sequence is 19 residues long. Per the germline V gene, CDR1 is SGDLS and CDR2 is YYNGEE. DNA for the CDR3: TGTGCCAGCAGCGTAGCTTCTCTGAAGGCTAGCGGGATTTACAATGAGCAGTTCTTC. Protein sequence: CASSVASLKASGIYNEQFF.

J is TRBJ1-3 and V is TRBV4-2; perhaps TRBD1 as D (6 bases). Trimming removed 4 bases at V and 3 bases at J, with 10 bases between. Looked up from germline, CDR1 is LGHNA and CDR2 is YNFKEQ. The length of the CDR3 is 14 residues. As DNA, the CDR3 is TGTGCCAGCAGCCCAACAGGGCTTGGAAACACCATATATTTT. Translated: CASSPTGLGNTIYF.